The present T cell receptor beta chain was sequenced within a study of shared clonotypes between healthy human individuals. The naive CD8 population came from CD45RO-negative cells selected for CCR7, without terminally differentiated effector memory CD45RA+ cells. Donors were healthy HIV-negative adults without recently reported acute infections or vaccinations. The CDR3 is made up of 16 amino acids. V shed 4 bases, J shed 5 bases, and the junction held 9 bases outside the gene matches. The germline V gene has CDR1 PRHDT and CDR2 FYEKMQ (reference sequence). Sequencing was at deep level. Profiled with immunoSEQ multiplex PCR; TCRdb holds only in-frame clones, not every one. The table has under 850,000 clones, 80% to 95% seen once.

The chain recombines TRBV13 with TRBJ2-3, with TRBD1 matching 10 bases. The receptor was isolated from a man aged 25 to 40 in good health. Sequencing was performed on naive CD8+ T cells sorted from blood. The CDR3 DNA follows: TGTGCCAGCAGCTCCCGGGACAGGGGTCTTCAAGATACGCAGTATTTT. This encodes CASSSRDRGLQDTQYF.